These T cell receptor beta chains were read from a single sample in a study of breast tumors, draining lymph nodes, adjacent tissues. TCRdb passed the multiplex PCR reads through MiXCR, listing each CDR3 protein once. The sample contains more than 10,000 distinct CDR3 sequences, roughly 70% of which appear only once. The material sequenced was tumor-adjacent breast tissue. Receptors originate from a female donor with breast cancer. Some clones in this sample may be carry-over from other donors' samples. CDR3s include the opening cysteine and the closing phenylalanine or tryptophan. A D gene is named only where the DNA matches it firmly. Clone size appears in some rows only: once, few, many, or a class for an expanded clone.

NA TRBJ2-7 TRBD2 TRBV12-3/TRBV12-4 CASSLLTSGSEQYF TGTGCCAGCAGTTTGCTAACTAGCGGGAGTGAGCAGTACTTC
NA TRBJ2-4 NA TRBV5-1 CASSPGGTKNIQYF TGCGCCAGCAGCCCTGGGGGCACCAAAAACATTCAGTACTTC
NA TRBJ1-2 TRBD1 TRBV20-1 CSARGQYYGYTF TGCAGTGCTAGGGGACAGTACTATGGCTACACCTTC
NA TRBJ2-3 NA TRBV6-5 CASTFGDTQYF TGTGCCAGCACTTTTGGAGATACGCAGTATTTT
NA TRBJ2-3 NA TRBV12-3/TRBV12-4 CASRTTDTDTQYF TGTGCCAGCAGGACGACAGACACAGATACGCAGTATTTT
NA TRBJ2-1 TRBD2 TRBV7-2 CASSKLGLGGDEQFF TGTGCCAGCAGCAAACTGGGACTAGGTGGGGATGAGCAGTTCTTC
NA TRBJ2-7 TRBD2 TRBV20-1 CSARDPGRTYEQYF TGCAGTGCTAGAGACCCCGGGAGGACCTACGAGCAGTACTTC
NA TRBJ1-6 NA TRBV6-6 CASSYSGEYNSPLHF TGTGCCAGCAGTTATTCGGGAGAATATAATTCACCCCTCCACTTT
NA TRBJ2-5 TRBD1 TRBV19 CASRNTGTGGQETQYF TGTGCCAGTAGGAACACCGGGACAGGGGGCCAAGAGACCCAGTACTTC
once TRBJ2-7 NA TRBV7-8 CASSPRPISYEQYF TGTGCCAGCAGCCCAAGACCGATCTCGTACGAGCAGTACTTC
many TRBJ2-2 TRBD1 TRBV12-5 CASGLKGQGAMTGELFF TGTGCTAGTGGTTTGAAGGGACAGGGGGCAATGACCGGGGAGCTGTTTTTT
once TRBJ2-7 TRBD2 TRBV27 CASSTSGRATYERYF TGTGCCAGCAGTACCAGCGGGAGGGCCACCTACGAGCGGTACTTC
NA TRBJ2-3 TRBD1 TRBV20-1 CSASGQGAIDTQYF TGCAGTGCCTCGGGACAGGGGGCAATAGATACGCAGTATTTT
few TRBJ1-1 NA TRBV10-2 CASSERPAGTEAFF TGCGCCAGCAGTGAGCGGCCCGCGGGCACTGAAGCTTTCTTT
NA TRBJ2-7 NA TRBV4-1 CASSQVDFVPGSLYEQYF TGCGCCAGCAGCCAAGTTGACTTCGTGCCAGGGAGCCTCTATGAGCAGTACTTC
NA TRBJ2-5 NA TRBV20-1 CSARLGGPGETQYF TGCAGTGCTAGACTGGGCGGGCCCGGGGAGACCCAGTACTTC
once TRBJ1-6 NA TRBV19 CASSPPRAYNSPLHF TGTGCCAGTAGTCCCCCCAGGGCCTATAATTCACCCCTCCACTTT
NA TRBJ2-3 TRBD2 TRBV4-1 CASSQFSGVSTDTQYF TGCGCCAGCAGCCAGTTTAGCGGGGTTAGCACAGATACGCAGTATTTT
NA TRBJ1-3 NA TRBV15 CASTGDRNTIYF TGTGCCTCCACTGGAGACAGAAACACCATATATTTT
NA TRBJ2-7 NA TRBV2 CASSEAGAHYEQYF TGTGCCAGCAGTGAAGCGGGAGCGCACTACGAGCAGTACTTC
NA TRBJ2-5 NA TRBV7-9 CASSFRSWETQYF TGTGCCAGCAGCTTCAGGAGCTGGGAGACCCAGTACTTC
NA TRBJ1-2 NA TRBV29-1 CSVVGGPDTLNYGYTF TGCAGCGTTGTGGGGGGGCCAGACACGCTTAACTATGGCTACACCTTC
many TRBJ1-5 NA TRBV5-6 CASSIGTRVGQPQHF TGTGCCAGCAGCATAGGGACCCGGGTCGGTCAGCCCCAGCATTTT
once TRBJ1-3 NA TRBV6-2/TRBV6-3 CASTYSILGTPSSGNTIYF TGTGCCAGCACGTACTCTATTTTGGGCACCCCGAGCTCTGGAAACACCATATATTTT
NA TRBJ1-2 NA TRBV4-3 CASSQDYGGSYGYTF TGCGCCAGCAGCCAAGATTACGGAGGGAGCTATGGCTACACCTTC
once TRBJ2-7 TRBD1 TRBV7-9 CASSRTGGEQYF TGTGCCAGCAGCCGGACAGGGGGCGAGCAGTACTTC
once TRBJ2-7 NA TRBV29-1 CSVGLPSYEQYF TGCAGCGTTGGACTCCCGTCCTACGAGCAGTACTTC
NA TRBJ1-2 NA TRBV20-1 CSATPPGHNYGYTF TGCAGTGCTACCCCGCCGGGACACAACTATGGCTACACCTTC
many TRBJ2-3 NA TRBV6-1 CASRAGTDTQYF TGTGCCAGCAGAGCTGGCACAGATACGCAGTATTTT
many TRBJ1-4 TRBD1 TRBV6-6 CASSPDRKGEKLFF TGTGCCAGCAGCCCGGACAGGAAGGGTGAAAAACTGTTTTTT
NA TRBJ2-3 TRBD2 TRBV15 CATSRLAGGDTDTQYF TGTGCCACCAGCAGGCTAGCGGGAGGCGACACAGATACGCAGTATTTT
NA TRBJ1-2 NA TRBV9 CASSVDSSNYGYTF TGTGCCAGCAGCGTAGACTCATCTAACTATGGCTACACCTTC
NA TRBJ1-5 TRBD1 TRBV6-6 CASRGQGVDNQPQHF TGTGCCAGCAGGGGACAGGGGGTTGACAATCAGCCCCAGCATTTT
hyperexpanded TRBJ1-2 NA TRBV7-9 CASSLPGEENYGYTF TGTGCCAGCAGCTTACCCGGGGAGGAAAACTATGGCTACACCTTC
NA TRBJ2-7 TRBD2 TRBV20-1 CSARDGTSGRYEQYF TGCAGTGCTAGAGATGGGACTAGCGGGAGGTACGAGCAGTACTTC
NA TRBJ2-7 NA TRBV27 CASSLGRAYEQYF TGTGCCAGCAGTTTAGGCAGGGCCTACGAGCAGTACTTC
NA TRBJ2-2 NA TRBV7-8 CASSALGGPGGELFF TGTGCCAGCAGCGCCCTTGGGGGCCCGGGCGGGGAGCTGTTTTTT